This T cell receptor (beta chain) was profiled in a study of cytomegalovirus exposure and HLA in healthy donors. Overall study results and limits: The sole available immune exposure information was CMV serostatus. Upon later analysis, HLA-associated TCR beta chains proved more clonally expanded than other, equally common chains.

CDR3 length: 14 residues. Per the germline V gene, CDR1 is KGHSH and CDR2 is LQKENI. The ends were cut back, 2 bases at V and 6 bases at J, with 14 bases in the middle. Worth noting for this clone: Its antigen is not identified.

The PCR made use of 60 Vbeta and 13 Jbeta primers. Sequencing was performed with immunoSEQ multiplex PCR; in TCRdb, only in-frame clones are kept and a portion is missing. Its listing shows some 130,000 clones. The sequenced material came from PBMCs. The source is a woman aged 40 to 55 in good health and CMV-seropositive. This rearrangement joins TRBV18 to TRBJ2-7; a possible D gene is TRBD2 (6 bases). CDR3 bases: TGTGCCAGCTCACCAATTAGCGGAGGTGCCGAGCAGTACTTC. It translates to CASSPISGGAEQYF.